A selection of T cell receptor beta chains follows, all from one sample in a study of blood T cell repertoires in COVID-19. Profiling relied on immunoSEQ multiplex PCR, and the TCRdb table lists in-frame clones only, not all of them. Of some 500,000 clones in the sample, 70% to 90% are singletons; the top ten hold about 1.7%. Specimen: PBMCs or T cells enriched from blood (not recorded which). The receptors originated from a woman between 40 and 50 years old who had recovered from COVID-19. Both conserved end residues are part of each CDR3.

V,J,CDR3
TRBV29-1,TRBJ2-5,CSVDTQMETQYF
TRBV5-1,TRBJ2-1,CASSPGGGRAESEQFF
TRBV7-9,TRBJ2-3,CASSSLRGSTDTQYF
TRBV24-1,TRBJ1-4,CATSEDSNEKLFF
TRBV19,TRBJ2-3,CASSSMGTFTDTQYF
TRBV2,TRBJ1-1,CASRQAPNTEAFF
TRBV3-1/TRBV3-2,TRBJ2-5,CASSLRTDRETQYF
TRBV19,TRBJ1-2,CASTDLAGGIVYGYTF
TRBV3-1/TRBV3-2,TRBJ1-2,CASSLQGNDGYTF
TRBV9,TRBJ2-7,CASSVGNSGFSYEQYF
TRBV25-1,TRBJ1-3,CASSSQGSGNTIYF
TRBV7-9,TRBJ1-5,CASTTNRAPQHF
TRBV6-5,TRBJ1-1,CASSPAENTEAFF
TRBV29-1,TRBJ2-3,CSVDIGTDTQYF
TRBV7-9,TRBJ2-5,CASSSNRGKYANQETQYF
TRBV5-6,TRBJ2-2,CASSLFGGEAGELFF
TRBV19,TRBJ2-7,CASSPRPGRGSPYEQYF
TRBV27,TRBJ1-6,CASSLQGVHSPLHF
TRBV11-3,TRBJ2-4,CASSLPPQGTGAKNIQYF
TRBV21-1,TRBJ2-1,CASSGERERYNEQFF
TRBV3-1/TRBV3-2,TRBJ2-6,CASSQDPGGPGNVLTF
TRBV29-1,TRBJ2-1,CSGTSSYNEQFF
TRBV10-1,TRBJ1-3,CASSPGNTIYF
TRBV3-1/TRBV3-2,TRBJ1-5,CASSQEIQGAGNQPQHF
TRBV19,TRBJ1-3,CASSIGQGTGNTIYF
TRBV18,TRBJ1-2,CASSPDVLSRGGYTF
TRBV7-9,TRBJ1-2,CASSNTGDPVGYTF
TRBV7-2,TRBJ1-1,CASSFRQGLAFF
TRBV4-2,TRBJ2-2,CASSQDSSSNTGELFF
TRBV5-8,TRBJ1-5,CASSGDRGENQPQHF
TRBV2,TRBJ1-1,CASSEYEQGGTEAFF
TRBV4-1,TRBJ2-4,CASSQAVGLVRVDIQYF
TRBV12-5,TRBJ1-3,CASGLRLGQDRNTIYF
TRBV27,TRBJ1-1,CASSSLLTQEAFF
TRBV14,TRBJ2-2,CASSHLGARTGELFF
TRBV7-2,TRBJ1-1,CASSLDWGSTEAFF
TRBV4-1,TRBJ2-7,CASSQVGDRVYEQYF
TRBV6-6,TRBJ2-2,CASSFLGLADTGELFF
TRBV5-4,TRBJ2-7,CASSLSGGYEQYF
TRBV7-9,TRBJ1-1,CASSYRLGTGVSGEAFF
TRBV11-3,TRBJ2-1,CASSSTPPPSGEQFF
TRBV7-9,TRBJ1-2,CASSFRGINYGYTF
TRBV10-3,TRBJ1-5,CAISPGTGLGLGQPQHF
TRBV5-6,TRBJ1-2,CASSRRAGDYGYTF
TRBV6-5,TRBJ1-1,CASRQGGRDTEAFF
TRBV6-5,TRBJ1-1,CASRPGQRNTEAFF
TRBV19,TRBJ1-2,CASLEWDNPYGYTF
TRBV6-4,TRBJ1-2,CASSGQVYGYTF
TRBV25-1,TRBJ1-1,CASSERYPTEAFF
TRBV28,TRBJ1-2,CASRVGTAYGYTF
TRBV6-5,TRBJ2-3,CASSYSIGEVTDTQYF
TRBV9,TRBJ1-2,CASSLQGGGYTF
TRBV7-9,TRBJ1-2,CASPLSPEESNYGYTF
TRBV19,TRBJ2-1,CASSIGGGHRYNEQFF